These 15 T cell receptor beta chains originate from one sample sequenced in a study of graft-versus-host responses after intestinal transplantation. Here immunoSEQ multiplex PCR was the method, and the copy in TCRdb shows in-frame clones only, minus some. The sample has about 25,000 clones; 40% are singletons. The input for sequencing was alloreactive CD4+ T cells from a mixed lymphocyte reaction culture, taken before intestinal transplant. As to subset: CFSE-low proliferating T cells sorted from roughly 6-day pre-transplant mixed lymphocyte reaction (GvH or HvG direction). The receptor source for this set is a human patient who received an intestinal transplant.

The table lists this clone with a few counts. The chain has TRBV19 and TRBJ1-3; weak D call: TRBD1 (6 bases). The length of the CDR3 is 16 residues. CDR1 is LNHDA and CDR2 is SQIVND in the germline V gene (reference sequence). Trimming removed 3 bases at V and 0 bases at J, with 12 bases between. The CDR3 nucleotides read TGTGCCAGTAGTATTCGCGGGGGCACCTCTGGAAACACCATATATTTT. This codes for CASSIRGGTSGNTIYF.

This clone was observed a few times. The chain couples TRBV19 to TRBJ1-5; 7 bases are a match to TRBD1. With V trimmed by 5 bases and J by 0 bases, 7 bases remained unmatched. The CDR3 is made up of 16 amino acids. In germline, CDR1 is LNHDA, CDR2 SQIVND (reference sequence). The CDR3, as DNA: TGTGCCAGTAGTCAGACAGGGTATTATAGCAATCAGCCCCAGCATTTT. Residues: CASSQTGYYSNQPQHF.

The chain recombines TRBV6-5 with TRBJ2-5, with D perhaps TRBD2 (5 bases). The closer fit of TRBJ2-7 to the DNA end suggests the J call may be wrong. Germline V CDR1 and CDR2: MNHEY, SVGAGI. The CDR3 is 13 amino acids. Written as DNA, the CDR3 is TGTGCCAGCAGTTACCGGACTGGCTACGAGCAGTACTTC. It specifies CASSYRTGYEQYF.

The chain is built from TRBV28 and TRBJ2-3; 10 nucleotides agree with TRBD2. The CDR3 is 16 amino acids. In germline, CDR1 is MDHEN, CDR2 SYDVKM. V gave up 6 bases and J gave up 3 bases; unmatched junction bases: 9. The CDR3: CASRLPGTSVTDTQYF. CDR3 nucleotides: TGTGCCAGCAGACTACCCGGGACTAGCGTAACAGATACGCAGTATTTT.

This clone occurred a few times. The rearrangement links TRBV5-6 to TRBJ1-1; D is undetermined. Germline CDR1 and CDR2: SGHDT and YYEEEE. Trimming stripped 4 bases from V and 2 bases from J, with 6 bases between. The CDR3 spans 12 residues. CDR3 sequence reads: CASSLPNTEAFF. CDR3 in DNA: TGTGCCAGCAGCCTCCCCAACACTGAAGCTTTCTTT.

This clone qualifies as medium-sized. CDR3 sequence: CASRREENIQYF. Written as DNA, the CDR3 is TGTGCCAGCAGACGAGAGGAAAACATTCAGTACTTC. This chain links TRBV6-6 with TRBJ2-4; D not resolved. The germline V gene has CDR1 MNHNY and CDR2 SVGAGI (reference sequence). This CDR3 is 12 amino acids long. Trimming removed 6 bases at V and 5 bases at J, with 8 bases between.

The chain combines TRBV6-5 with TRBJ1-6; D remains unclear. V lost 6 bases to trimming and J lost 12 bases, with 12 bases between them. Per germline, CDR1 MNHEY and CDR2 SVGAGI. The CDR3 is made up of 12 amino acids. The CDR3 bases are TGTGCCAGCAGATCTCTAGGCCAACCCCTCCACTTT. It specifies CASRSLGQPLHF.

The gene calls are TRBV5-1 and TRBJ2-1, with 13 bases lining up with TRBD2. With V trimmed by 6 bases and J by 0 bases, 18 bases remained unmatched. The V gene's germline CDR1 is SGHRS and CDR2 YFSETQ. The CDR3 is made up of 21 amino acids. The CDR3 bases are TGCGCCAGCACCAGACTTCAACCGGGACTAGCGGGAAAAGTCTCCTACAATGAGCAGTTCTTC. Residues: CASTRLQPGLAGKVSYNEQFF. The whole variable domain, filled in from reference TRBV5-1 and TRBJ2-1, reads KAGVTQTPRYLIKTRGQQVTLSCSPISGHRSVSWYQQTPGQGLQFLFEYFSETQRNKGNFPGRFSGRQFSNSRSEMNVSTLELGDSALYLCASTRLQPGLAGKVSYNEQFFGPGTRLTVL.

The V and J genes are TRBV14 and TRBJ1-4; D remains ambiguous. The CDR3 runs 16 residues. Deletions cut 2 bases from V and 4 bases from J, with 14 bases between. The V gene's germline CDR1 is SGHDN and CDR2 FVKESK. The CDR3 spells CASSQPDASFNEKLFF. CDR3 coding DNA: TGTGCCAGCAGCCAACCAGATGCCTCCTTTAATGAAAAACTGTTTTTT.

This rearrangement joins TRBV7-8 to TRBJ2-3; D may be TRBD1 (6 bases). V gave up 0 bases and J gave up 4 bases, with 11 bases separating them. This CDR3 has 15 amino acids. Germline CDR1 is SGHVS and CDR2 is FQNEAQ. Here the CDR3 DNA reads TGTGCCAGCAGCTTAGCGAACAGGGCCCCAGATACGCAGTATTTT. It specifies CASSLANRAPDTQYF.

The chain links TRBV6-6 to TRBJ2-7; D ambiguous. V was pared by 5 bases and J by 3 bases, with 14 bases between. The V gene's germline CDR1 is MNHNY and CDR2 SVGAGI (reference sequence). The length of the CDR3 is 14 residues. The chain's CDR3 is CASSPQLLIYEQYF. The CDR3 nucleotides read TGTGCCAGCAGTCCCCAACTGTTGATCTACGAGCAGTACTTC.

J is TRBJ1-2 and V is TRBV6-6; D is possibly TRBD1 (5 bases). This CDR3 spans 14 amino acids. Germline V gene data show CDR1 as MNHNY and CDR2 as SVGAGI (reference sequence). The germline V and J ends were trimmed by 1 base and 4 bases, with 10 bases remaining between them. In DNA form, the CDR3 reads TGTGCCAGCAGTTACTTTAGGGGCTTCTATGGCTACACCTTC. Its translation: CASSYFRGFYGYTF.

This clone was observed a few times. The chain couples TRBV2 to TRBJ1-2; D remains unclear. Germline assignment: CDR1 SNHLY and CDR2 FYNNEI. The CDR3 is 13 amino acids. The V gene lost 7 bases and the J gene lost 5 bases, with 14 bases spanning the gap. CDR3 in amino acids: CASKALTGYGYTF. The CDR3 region has the DNA TGTGCCAGCAAGGCTCTAACCGGGTATGGCTACACCTTC. The full variable domain, completed using reference TRBV2 and TRBJ1-2, is EPEVTQTPSHQVTQMGQEVILRCVPISNHLYFYWYRQILGQKVEFLVSFYNNEISEKSEIFDDQFSVERPDGSNFTLKIRSTKLEDSAMYFCASKALTGYGYTFGSGTRLTVV.

The V and J genes are TRBV18 and TRBJ1-6; possibly TRBD1 for D (6 bases). The CDR3 totals 14 residues. V was shortened by 8 bases and J by 11 bases, with 19 bases between the two germline ends. Germline-derived CDR1 and CDR2 are KGHSH and LQKENI. CDR3: CASRGISGGPPLHF. The CDR3 DNA sequence: TGTGCCAGCCGCGGGATCTCCGGGGGGCCACCCCTCCACTTT.

This clone was detected a few times. The chain recombines TRBV7-8 with TRBJ1-1; 7 bases fit TRBD1. The CDR3 is 13 residues long. CDR1 and CDR2 (germline): SGHVS, FQNEAQ. The V and J ends lost 2 bases and 10 bases, in that order; junction bases with no gene match: 7. The CDR3 loop reads CASSLNGAGGAFF. CDR3 coding DNA: TGTGCCAGCAGCTTAAACGGGGCAGGGGGAGCTTTCTTT.